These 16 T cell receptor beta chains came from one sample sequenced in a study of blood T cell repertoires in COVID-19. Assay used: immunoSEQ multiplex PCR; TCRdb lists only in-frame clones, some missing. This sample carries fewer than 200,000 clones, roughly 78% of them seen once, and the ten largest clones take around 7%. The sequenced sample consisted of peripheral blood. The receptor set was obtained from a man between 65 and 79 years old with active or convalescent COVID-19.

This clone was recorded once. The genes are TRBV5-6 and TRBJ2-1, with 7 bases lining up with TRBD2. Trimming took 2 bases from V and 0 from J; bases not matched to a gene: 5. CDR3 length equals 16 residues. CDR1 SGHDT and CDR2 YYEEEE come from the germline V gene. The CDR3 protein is CASSLLGGSSYNEQFF. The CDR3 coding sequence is TGTGCCAGCAGCTTACTCGGGGGGAGCTCCTACAATGAGCAGTTCTTC.

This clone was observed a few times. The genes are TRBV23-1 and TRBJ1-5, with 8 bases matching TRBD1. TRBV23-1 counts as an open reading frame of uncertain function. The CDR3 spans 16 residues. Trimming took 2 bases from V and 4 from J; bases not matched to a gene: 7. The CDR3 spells CASSQRQGLGNQPQHF. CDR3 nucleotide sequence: TGCGCCAGCAGTCAAAGACAGGGGCTGGGGAATCAGCCCCAGCATTTT.

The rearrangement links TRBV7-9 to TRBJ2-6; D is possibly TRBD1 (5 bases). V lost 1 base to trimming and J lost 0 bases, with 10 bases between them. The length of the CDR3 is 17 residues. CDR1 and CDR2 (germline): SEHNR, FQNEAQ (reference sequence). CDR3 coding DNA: TGTGCCAGCAGCTTAGTAGGGGAAAGCTCTGGGGCCAACGTCCTGACTTTC. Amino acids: CASSLVGESSGANVLTF.

CDR3 sequence reads: CASSYRQTSSYEQYF. CDR3 nucleotide sequence: TGTGCCAGCAGCTACCGACAGACCAGCTCCTACGAGCAGTACTTC. The chain couples TRBV11-2 to TRBJ2-7; tentative D call: TRBD1 (5 bases). The ends were cut back, 4 bases at V and 0 bases at J, with 13 bases in the middle. Germline CDR1 is SGHAT and CDR2 is FQNNGV. This CDR3 has 15 amino acids.

Here the CDR3 reads CASSKEFYYGYTF. For the CDR3, the DNA is TGTGCCAGTAGTAAGGAGTTCTACTATGGCTACACCTTC. The V gene is TRBV19, the J gene TRBJ1-2; D unclear. CDR1 is LNHDA, CDR2 SQIVND, per germline (reference sequence). Trimming left V 4 bases short and J 3 bases short, with 9 bases between. The CDR3 sequence is 13 residues long.

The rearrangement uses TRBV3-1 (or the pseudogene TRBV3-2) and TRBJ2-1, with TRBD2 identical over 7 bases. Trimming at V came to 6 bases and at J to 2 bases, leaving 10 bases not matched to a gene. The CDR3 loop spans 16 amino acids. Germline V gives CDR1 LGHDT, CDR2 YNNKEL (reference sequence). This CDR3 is CASSPFLSGAYNEQFF. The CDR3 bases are TGTGCCAGCAGTCCCTTTCTAAGCGGGGCCTACAATGAGCAGTTCTTC.

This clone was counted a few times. CDR3 coding DNA: TGTGCCAGCAGCCTAAGGGGACAGCCCTCCTACGAGCAGTACTTC. It yields the protein CASSLRGQPSYEQYF. The chain employs TRBV2 and TRBJ2-7; 7 bases map to TRBD1. CDR1 is SNHLY, CDR2 FYNNEI, per germline. V was pared by 6 bases and J by 0 bases, with 8 bases of the junction left unmatched. This CDR3 spans 15 amino acids.

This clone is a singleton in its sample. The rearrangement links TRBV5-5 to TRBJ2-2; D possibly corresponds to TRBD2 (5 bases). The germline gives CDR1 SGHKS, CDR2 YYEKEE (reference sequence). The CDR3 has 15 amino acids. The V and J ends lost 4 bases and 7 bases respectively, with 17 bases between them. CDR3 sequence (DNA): TGTGCCAGCAGCGATAGGAGGAAGGGCATCGGGGAGCTGTTTTTT. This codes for CASSDRRKGIGELFF.

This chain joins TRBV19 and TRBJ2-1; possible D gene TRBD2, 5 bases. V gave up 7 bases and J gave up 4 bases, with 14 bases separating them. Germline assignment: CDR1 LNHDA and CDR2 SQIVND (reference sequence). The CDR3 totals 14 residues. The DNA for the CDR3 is TGTGCCAGTACCCCCGGGGTCGAGTACAATGAGCAGTTCTTC. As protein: CASTPGVEYNEQFF.

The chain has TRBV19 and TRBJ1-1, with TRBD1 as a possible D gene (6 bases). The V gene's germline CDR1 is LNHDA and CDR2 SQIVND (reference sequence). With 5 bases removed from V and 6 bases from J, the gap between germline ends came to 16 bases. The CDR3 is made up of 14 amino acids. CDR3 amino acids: CASSSQGGGPEAFF. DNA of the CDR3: TGTGCCAGTAGTTCACAGGGCGGGGGTCCTGAAGCTTTCTTT.

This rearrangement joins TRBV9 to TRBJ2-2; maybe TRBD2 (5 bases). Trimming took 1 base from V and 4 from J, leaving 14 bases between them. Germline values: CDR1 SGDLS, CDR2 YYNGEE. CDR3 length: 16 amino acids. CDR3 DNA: TGTGCCAGCAGCGTAACACAAGGGAGCTCCACCGGGGAGCTGTTTTTT. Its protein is CASSVTQGSSTGELFF.

CDR3 in amino acids: CASSLDSGPYNEQFF. CDR3 sequence (DNA): TGTGCCAGCAGCTTAGATTCAGGTCCCTACAATGAGCAGTTCTTC. The rearrangement joins TRBV7-2 to TRBJ2-1, with unresolved D. The CDR3 contains 15 residues. The germline gives CDR1 SGHTA, CDR2 FQGNSA. V was shortened by 1 base and J by 2 bases, with 9 bases between the two germline ends.

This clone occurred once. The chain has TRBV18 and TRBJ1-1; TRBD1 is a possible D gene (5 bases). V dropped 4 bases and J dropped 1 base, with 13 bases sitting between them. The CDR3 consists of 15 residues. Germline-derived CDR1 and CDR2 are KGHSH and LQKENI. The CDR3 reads CASSRAIGENTEAFF. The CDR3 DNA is TGTGCCAGCTCACGAGCGATAGGGGAGAACACTGAAGCTTTCTTT. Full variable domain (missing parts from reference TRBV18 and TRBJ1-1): NAGVMQNPRHLVRRRGQEARLRCSPMKGHSHVYWYRQLPEEGLKFMVYLQKENIIDESGMPKERFSAEFPKEGPSILRIQQVVRGDSAAYFCASSRAIGENTEAFFGQGTRLTVV.

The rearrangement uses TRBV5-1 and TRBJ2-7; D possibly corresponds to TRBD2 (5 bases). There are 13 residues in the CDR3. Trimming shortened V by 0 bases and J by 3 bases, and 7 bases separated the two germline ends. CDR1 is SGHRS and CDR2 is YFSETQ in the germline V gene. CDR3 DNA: TGCGCCAGCAGCTTGGAAGGGAGCTACGAGCAGTACTTC. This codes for CASSLEGSYEQYF.

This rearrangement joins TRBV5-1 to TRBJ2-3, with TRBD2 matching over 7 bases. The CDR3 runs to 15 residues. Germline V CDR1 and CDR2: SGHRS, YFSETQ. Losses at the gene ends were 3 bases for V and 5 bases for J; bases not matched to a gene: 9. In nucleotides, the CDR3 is TGCGCCAGCAGCTGGTCTAGCGGCGGGATAGATACGCAGTATTTT. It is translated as CASSWSSGGIDTQYF. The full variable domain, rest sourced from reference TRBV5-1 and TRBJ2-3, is KAGVTQTPRYLIKTRGQQVTLSCSPISGHRSVSWYQQTPGQGLQFLFEYFSETQRNKGNFPGRFSGRQFSNSRSEMNVSTLELGDSALYLCASSWSSGGIDTQYFGPGTRLTVL.

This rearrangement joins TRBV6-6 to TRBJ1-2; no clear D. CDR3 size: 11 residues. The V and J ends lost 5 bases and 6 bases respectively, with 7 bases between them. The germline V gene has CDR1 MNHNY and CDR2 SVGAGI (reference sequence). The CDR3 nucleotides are TGTGCCAGCAGTCAAATCGATGGCTACACCTTC. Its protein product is CASSQIDGYTF.